This passage covers 5 T cell receptor beta chains from one sample sequenced in a study of cytomegalovirus exposure and HLA in healthy donors. PCR involved 60 Vbeta and 13 Jbeta primers. Clones were sequenced by immunoSEQ multiplex PCR, and TCRdb holds only the in-frame ones, with some missing. This table has about 110,000 clones, roughly two thirds appearing once. Material: PBMCs. The origin of the receptors is a man aged 35 to 55 in good health and CMV-seronegative.

In this sample, this clone turned up once. CDR3 sequence reads: CASSQVDSLNTEAFF. For the CDR3, the DNA is TGTGCCAGCAGCCAAGTCGACAGCCTGAACACTGAAGCTTTCTTT. The chain recombines TRBV4-2 with TRBJ1-1; D perhaps matches TRBD1 (5 bases). Germline CDR1 reads LGHNA; CDR2 reads YNFKEQ. This CDR3 is built from 15 residues. Trimming cost V 1 base and J 0 bases, with 9 bases left between them.

V is TRBV6-5 and J is TRBJ2-3; TRBD2 is a possible D gene (6 bases). CDR1 and CDR2 from the germline V gene are MNHEY and SVGAGI. Trimming shortened V by 6 bases and J by 3 bases, and 13 bases separated the two germline ends. The CDR3 extends over 14 amino acids. The CDR3 is CASSQGDWTDTQYF. CDR3 nucleotides: TGTGCCAGCAGCCAAGGGGACTGGACAGATACGCAGTATTTT.

The chain has TRBV7-6 and TRBJ2-7; possibly TRBD1 for D (6 bases). Germline lookup yields CDR1 SGHVS and CDR2 FNYEAQ. There are 15 residues in the CDR3. V shed 5 bases and J shed 9 bases, with 23 bases lying between them. In DNA form, the CDR3 reads TGTGCCAGCAGCCTCACGGAAGCAGGCAGGGGCGGGCAGTACTTC. As protein: CASSLTEAGRGGQYF.

This chain joins TRBV9 and TRBJ2-5; 7 positions agree with TRBD2. The CDR3 has 16 amino acids. V shed 0 bases, J shed 2 bases, and the junction held 7 bases outside the gene matches. Germline-derived CDR1 and CDR2 are SGDLS and YYNGEE. The CDR3 loop reads CASSVAGWGGQETQYF. Written as DNA, the CDR3 is TGTGCCAGCAGCGTAGCTGGGTGGGGGGGGCAAGAGACCCAGTACTTC.

This clone showed up just once. CDR3 protein: CASSVKTSGANTGELFF. CDR3 sequence (DNA): TGTGCCAGCAGCGTAAAGACTAGCGGAGCGAACACCGGGGAGCTGTTTTTT. The chain recombines TRBV9 with TRBJ2-2; 9 bases are a match to TRBD2. CDR1 SGDLS and CDR2 YYNGEE come from the germline V gene. The trim removed 1 base at V and 0 bases at J, leaving 4 bases unmatched. The length of the CDR3 is 17 residues.